This TCR beta chain was retrieved from a study of beta chain features in type 1 diabetes. Expressed TCRB transcripts got sequenced, as all isolated RNA was reverse transcribed. Generated by immunoSEQ multiplex PCR, the TCRdb table keeps only in-frame clones and is missing some. This table has 300,000 to 450,000 clones, about 20% appearing once. The CDR3 spans 15 residues. In germline, CDR1 is SGHTA, CDR2 FQGNSA. Deletions cut 5 bases from V and 2 bases from J, with 16 bases between. V and J are TRBV7-2 and TRBJ2-7; D unclear. Sequencing input: naive CD4+ T cells from blood. The origin of this receptor is a young woman in good health. This CDR3 reads CASSPTQRGPYEQYF. In DNA, the CDR3 is TGTGCCAGCAGCCCAACACAACGTGGCCCCTACGAGCAGTACTTC.